This T cell receptor (beta chain) was identified in a study of T-cell reconstitution after alpha-beta-depleted transplantation in children. Study findings and constraints: T-cell counts and diversity at one year post-transplant came mainly from newly produced T cells. About two months after transplant, alpha-beta T cells reportedly came from several hundred expanded graft clones. Surviving recipient T cells and thymic progenitors produced the high day-60 TCRbeta diversity seen in some patients.

J was trimmed by 9 bases and V by 6 bases; bases with no gene match: 6. Germline lookup yields CDR1 DFQATT and CDR2 SNEGSKA (reference sequence). The length of the CDR3 is 12 residues. A remark on this clonotype: Its matching antigen is unknown.

Unique molecular identifiers were incorporated into the prepared TCRbeta library. TCRdb processed the PCR reads anew with MiXCR; each CDR3 protein has one entry. The table shows about 830,000 distinct CDR3 sequences, with under 20% occurring only once. The material sequenced was PBMCs, mostly from graft donor cells, taken 360 days after TCRalphabeta/CD19-depleted stem cell transplant. The receptor was derived from a male patient between 10 and 17 years old who had a stem cell transplant for acute lymphoblastic leukemia, so the T cells may come from the graft donor. The genes are TRBV20-1 and TRBJ2-1; TRBD1 aligns across 9 bases. The CDR3 nucleotides read TGCAGTGCCACGACAGGGGGAGCTGAGCAGTTCTTC. It is translated as CSATTGGAEQFF.